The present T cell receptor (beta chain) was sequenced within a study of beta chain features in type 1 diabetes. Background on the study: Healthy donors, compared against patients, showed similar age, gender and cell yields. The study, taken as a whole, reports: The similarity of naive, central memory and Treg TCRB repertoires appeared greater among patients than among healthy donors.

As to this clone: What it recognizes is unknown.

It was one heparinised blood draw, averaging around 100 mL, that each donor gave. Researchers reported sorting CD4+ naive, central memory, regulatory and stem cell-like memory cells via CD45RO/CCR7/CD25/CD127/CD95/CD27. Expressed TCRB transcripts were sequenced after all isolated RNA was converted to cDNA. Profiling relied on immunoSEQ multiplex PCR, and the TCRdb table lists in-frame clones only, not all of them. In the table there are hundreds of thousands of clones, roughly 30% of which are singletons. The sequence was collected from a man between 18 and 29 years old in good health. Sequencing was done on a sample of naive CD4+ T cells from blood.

CDR3 region: CASKGPSAKNIQYF. CDR3 bases: TGTGCCAGCAAAGGCCCGTCGGCCAAAAACATTCAGTACTTC. The rearrangement links TRBV2 to TRBJ2-4; D is undetermined. Germline-derived CDR1 and CDR2 are SNHLY and FYNNEI. The CDR3 is made up of 14 amino acids. Trimming left V 7 bases short and J 1 base short, with 11 bases between.